The rows below give T cell receptor beta chains drawn from one sample of a study of blood T cell repertoires in COVID-19. Sequenced by immunoSEQ multiplex PCR; TCRdb stores in-frame clones only, minus some. This table has more than 300,000 clones, roughly 90% appearing once. Sequenced input: peripheral blood. All receptors derive from a man younger than 35 who had recovered from COVID-19. Each CDR3 is given with its conserved first and last residue. D genes are given only for firm matches. Clone size is given for some rows only: seen once, a few or many times, or a class if the clone is expanded.

clone_size	v_call	d_call	j_call	cdr3_nt	cdr3_aa
once	TRBV4-1	TRBD2	TRBJ2-1	TGCGCCAGCAGCCCAACTAGCGGGAGATGGTATGAGCAGTTCTTC	CASSPTSGRWYEQFF
-	TRBV5-5	-	TRBJ2-3	TGTGCCAGCAGCACCCGACTAGTCCCAGATACGCAGTATTTT	CASSTRLVPDTQYF
-	TRBV9	TRBD2	TRBJ2-1	TGTGCCAGCAGCGTAGCTCCGCTAGCGGGAGTAAGGGACAATGAGCAGTTCTTC	CASSVAPLAGVRDNEQFF
once	TRBV5-1	TRBD2	TRBJ2-6	TGCGCCAGCAGCTTGGGGACTAGCGGGGCCAGTACTGGGGCCAACGTCCTGACTTTC	CASSLGTSGASTGANVLTF
-	TRBV19	TRBD1	TRBJ2-7	TGTGCCAGTAGCCAACAGGGGGCCTACGAGCAGTACTTC	CASSQQGAYEQYF
-	TRBV6-2/TRBV6-3	-	TRBJ1-2	TGTGCCAGCAGCCAAGGGGTATACAGGGTCGGTGGCTACACCTTC	CASSQGVYRVGGYTF
-	TRBV12-3/TRBV12-4	-	TRBJ1-1	TGTGCCAGCAGTTTAGTTGGTCCGGGTGAAGCTTTCTTT	CASSLVGPGEAFF
-	TRBV9	TRBD2	TRBJ2-1	TGTGCCAGCAGCGTAGGGATAGCGGGCGATGAGCAGTTCTTC	CASSVGIAGDEQFF
-	TRBV7-2	TRBD1	TRBJ2-7	TGTGCCAGCAGCTTACTGCGGAGCCAAACCGGGACAGGGGCCTACGAGCAGTACTTC	CASSLLRSQTGTGAYEQYF
-	TRBV28	TRBD1	TRBJ2-3	TGTGCCAGCAGTTTAGAACCGGGACAGGGAACAGATACGCAGTATTTT	CASSLEPGQGTDTQYF
-	TRBV11-2	TRBD1	TRBJ1-2	TGTGCCAGCAGCTCGGCGGGGACAGGCGCCTATGGCTACACCTTC	CASSSAGTGAYGYTF
-	TRBV24-1	-	TRBJ2-3	TGTGCCACCAGTGATGGGGCGGATACGCAGTATTTT	CATSDGADTQYF
-	TRBV30	-	TRBJ1-5	TGTGCCTGGAGTGTACTTGATAGCAATCAGCCCCAGCATTTT	CAWSVLDSNQPQHF
-	TRBV9	-	TRBJ2-2	TGTGCCAGCAGCGTAGATCAAGGCGGCGGGGAGCTGTTTTTT	CASSVDQGGGELFF
-	TRBV6-6	TRBD1	TRBJ1-5	TGTGCCAGCAGTTACGAGACAGGGAATCAGCCCCAGCATTTT	CASSYETGNQPQHF
-	TRBV20-1	-	TRBJ1-2	TGCAGTGGTCTTTTTAGGGGCGGCTACACCTTC	CSGLFRGGYTF
-	TRBV19	TRBD2	TRBJ2-3	TGTGCCAGTAGTATCAGACTAGCCCTAAGCACAGATACGCAGTATTTT	CASSIRLALSTDTQYF
-	TRBV18	-	TRBJ1-6	TGTGCCAGCTCACCGGCGGGGGGAAATTCACCCCTCCACTTT	CASSPAGGNSPLHF
-	TRBV12-5	-	TRBJ2-5	TGTGCTAGTGGTTTCCCAGGGGTAGGGGAGACCCAGTACTTC	CASGFPGVGETQYF
-	TRBV5-4	TRBD1	TRBJ2-2	TGTGCCAGCAGCTTGGGACAGGGGGTAATCACCGGGGAGCTGTTTTTT	CASSLGQGVITGELFF
-	TRBV9	-	TRBJ2-3	TGTGCCAGCAGCGTAGCGGGTAAAGATACGCAGTATTTT	CASSVAGKDTQYF
-	TRBV19	TRBD1	TRBJ1-1	TGTGCCGCTACCCAGGGGGCAACTGAAGCTTTCTTT	CAATQGATEAFF
-	TRBV19	-	TRBJ1-2	TGTGCCAGTAGCTCACTCAGGGACTATGGCTACACCTTC	CASSSLRDYGYTF
-	TRBV11-2	-	TRBJ1-2	TGTGCCAGCGGATCGGGGGGAGGAAGAAATGGCTACACCTTC	CASGSGGGRNGYTF
once	TRBV11-2	TRBD2	TRBJ2-2	TGTGCCAGCAGCTTACTAGCGGGAGTCTCTGGCGGGGAGCTGTTTTTT	CASSLLAGVSGGELFF
-	TRBV19	TRBD2	TRBJ2-3	TGTGCCAGTAGTATAGATTTTCGGCTAGCGGGGACAGATACGCAGTATTTT	CASSIDFRLAGTDTQYF
-	TRBV10-2	TRBD2	TRBJ2-7	TGCGCCAGCAGTGAGTCGGGGACTAGCGGGAGGGCCGGGTACGAGCAGTACTTC	CASSESGTSGRAGYEQYF
-	TRBV19	-	TRBJ1-5	TGTGCCAGTAGCCGGGGTGGAAAGGATCAGCCCCAGCATTTT	CASSRGGKDQPQHF
once	TRBV7-9	TRBD1	TRBJ1-2	TGTGCCAGCAGCCCAGGGACAGCGCCCCCCGGCTACACCTTC	CASSPGTAPPGYTF
-	TRBV5-6	-	TRBJ1-5	TGTGCCAGCAGCTTGAGGGGGTTTCAGCCCCAGCATTTT	CASSLRGFQPQHF
-	TRBV3-1/TRBV3-2	TRBD1	TRBJ2-1	TGTGCCAGCAGCGGGACAGGGAAGAATGAGCAGTTCTTC	CASSGTGKNEQFF
-	TRBV6-6	-	TRBJ2-7	TGTGCCAGCAGGCAAGACACCGTAACATCCTACGAGCAGTACTTC	CASRQDTVTSYEQYF
-	TRBV10-2	TRBD2	TRBJ2-7	TGCGCCAGCAGTCCCCAGCGGGAATTGGACTACGAGCAGTACTTC	CASSPQRELDYEQYF
-	TRBV10-3	TRBD1	TRBJ1-3	TGTGCCATCAGTGACTCGACAGGGGCATCTGGAAACACCATATATTTT	CAISDSTGASGNTIYF
-	TRBV2	-	TRBJ2-3	TGTGCCAGCATCCGAGTCCTAGCGGATACGCAGTATTTT	CASIRVLADTQYF
once	TRBV2	TRBD2	TRBJ2-3	TGTGCCAGCCGTGCTCGACTAGCGGGCTTAGATACGCAGTATTTT	CASRARLAGLDTQYF
-	TRBV10-1	TRBD2	TRBJ2-1	TGCGCCAGCAGTGAGTCGAGAGCGGGAGGAACCTACAATGAGCAGTTCTTC	CASSESRAGGTYNEQFF
-	TRBV2	TRBD1	TRBJ2-7	TGTGCCAGCAGAGTCTACCCTACAGGGGCCTACGAGCAGTACTTC	CASRVYPTGAYEQYF
-	TRBV10-3	TRBD1	TRBJ2-1	TGTGCCATCACCGGACAGGGGGGCGATGAGCAGTTCTTC	CAITGQGGDEQFF
-	TRBV27	-	TRBJ1-1	TGTGCCAGCAGTGGCAGGGATGCGAACACTGAAGCTTTCTTT	CASSGRDANTEAFF
-	TRBV6-5	TRBD1	TRBJ2-7	TGTGCCACGACCCCGGACAGGGGCGGCTACGAGCAGTACTTC	CATTPDRGGYEQYF
-	TRBV14	-	TRBJ2-7	TGTGCCAGCAGCCAAGGGCGGGGGCCGTCCGACTACGAGCAGTACTTC	CASSQGRGPSDYEQYF
-	TRBV7-3	-	TRBJ2-2	TGTGCCAGCAGCCCTAGCGTAACCGGGGAGCTGTTTTTT	CASSPSVTGELFF
-	TRBV19	TRBD2	TRBJ2-1	TGTGCCAGTAGTATAGACGGGGGGGAATACAATGAGCAGTTCTTC	CASSIDGGEYNEQFF
-	TRBV5-6	TRBD1	TRBJ2-6	TGTGCCAGCAGCTTTACCCAGGGACAGGCCCCCGGGGCCAACGTCCTGACTTTC	CASSFTQGQAPGANVLTF